Below, one T cell receptor (beta chain) is given with its context. Antigen specificity is unknown. The entry originates in a study of PD-L1 blockade in urothelial cancer. The overall study: Before enrollment, 0 to 3 chemotherapy regimens had been given to patients. Blood underwent analysis 3 weeks (second dose) and 6 weeks after treatment began. Findings of the study overall: Expansion of tumor-associated blood clones at 3 weeks was greater in durable-benefit patients.

The data were produced by immunoSEQ multiplex PCR, yet TCRdb's version contains in-frame clones alone and is incomplete. The sample lists 50,000 to 55,000 clones; around three quarters were seen once. This TCR was recovered from a man between 65 and 85 years old with urothelial cancer. This sample comprised PBMCs, obtained around atezolizumab (anti-PD-L1) treatment.

For the CDR3, the DNA is TGTGCCAGCAGCTTCGGGACAGGGAAACAACAGCCCCAGCATTTT. Residues: CASSFGTGKQQPQHF. This chain joins TRBV7-2 and TRBJ1-5, with 9 bases identical to TRBD1. Germline loops: CDR1 SGHTA, CDR2 FQGNSA. CDR3 length: 15 amino acids. V lost 3 bases, J lost 7 bases, and 7 bases stayed unmatched.